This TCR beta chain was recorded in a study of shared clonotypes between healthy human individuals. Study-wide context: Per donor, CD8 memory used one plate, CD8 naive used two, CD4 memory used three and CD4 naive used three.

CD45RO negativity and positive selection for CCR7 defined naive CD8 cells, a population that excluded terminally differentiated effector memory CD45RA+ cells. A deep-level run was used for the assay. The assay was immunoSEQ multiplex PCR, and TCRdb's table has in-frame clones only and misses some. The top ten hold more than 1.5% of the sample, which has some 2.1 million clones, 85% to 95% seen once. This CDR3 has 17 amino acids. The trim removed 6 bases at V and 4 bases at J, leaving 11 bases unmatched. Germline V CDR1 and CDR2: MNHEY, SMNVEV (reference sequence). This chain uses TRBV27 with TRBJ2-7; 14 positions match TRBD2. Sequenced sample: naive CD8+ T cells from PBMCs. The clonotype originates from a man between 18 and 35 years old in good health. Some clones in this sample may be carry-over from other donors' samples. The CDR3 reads CASRPGTSGSFGYEQYF. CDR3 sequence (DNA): TGTGCCAGCAGACCCGGGACTAGCGGGAGCTTTGGGTACGAGCAGTACTTC.